The rows below give T cell receptor beta chains drawn from one sample of a study of blood T cell repertoires in COVID-19. Method: immunoSEQ multiplex PCR; TCRdb's copy keeps in-frame clones and lacks some. The data contain fewer than 90,000 clones, approximately 89% of them singletons. Sequenced input: peripheral blood. All receptors derive from a man aged 55 to 70 with acute or convalescent COVID-19. CDR3s include the opening cysteine and the closing phenylalanine or tryptophan. D genes are given only for firm matches. Part of the rows lack a size; the others show once, few, many or a class for expanded clones.

v_gene,abundance,j_gene,len,d_gene,CDR3aa,CDR3nt
TRBV7-9,NA,TRBJ2-7,15,TRBD2,CASSLAGGLTHEQYF,TGTGCCAGCAGCTTGGCGGGGGGGTTGACCCACGAGCAGTACTTC
TRBV25-1,NA,TRBJ2-2,15,TRBD1,CASRDDRGQAGELFF,TGTGCCAGCAGAGATGACAGGGGTCAGGCCGGGGAGCTGTTTTTT
TRBV2,NA,TRBJ2-2,16,TRBD1,CASSIRQGGLGGELFF,TGTGCCAGCAGTATCCGACAGGGGGGATTGGGCGGGGAGCTGTTTTTT
TRBV7-2,NA,TRBJ1-2,15,NA,CASSFPSDRLGGYTF,TGTGCCAGCAGCTTCCCATCTGACCGCCTAGGCGGCTACACCTTC
TRBV6-1,NA,TRBJ1-3,17,NA,CASSEGVGRRSGNTIYF,TGTGCCAGCAGTGAAGGGGTGGGCCGACGCTCTGGAAACACCATATATTTT
TRBV6-5,NA,TRBJ2-7,13,NA,CASSSEQGYEQYF,TGTGCCAGCAGTTCGGAACAGGGCTACGAGCAGTACTTC
TRBV15,NA,TRBJ1-5,16,TRBD1,CATSRPVGQVNQPQHF,TGTGCCACCAGCAGGCCCGTGGGACAGGTCAATCAGCCCCAGCATTTT
TRBV4-1,NA,TRBJ2-3,15,TRBD2,CASSQVRGFTDTQYF,TGCGCCAGCAGCCAAGTGCGGGGGTTCACAGATACGCAGTATTTT
TRBV29-1,NA,TRBJ2-3,16,NA,CSVELLGAGETDTQYF,TGCAGCGTTGAATTGTTGGGGGCGGGAGAGACAGATACGCAGTATTTT
TRBV11-2,NA,TRBJ2-7,15,NA,CASSHSGTDTYEQYF,TGTGCCAGCAGCCACTCCGGGACTGATACCTACGAGCAGTACTTC
TRBV4-1,once,TRBJ1-1,16,TRBD1,CASSKGQGVMNTEAFF,TGCGCCAGCAGCAAAGGACAGGGGGTCATGAACACTGAAGCTTTCTTT
TRBV7-6,NA,TRBJ2-1,15,NA,CASSLDTRPDNEQFF,TGTGCCAGCAGCTTGGACACCCGCCCTGACAATGAGCAGTTCTTC
TRBV6-5,NA,TRBJ1-2,15,TRBD1,CASINRDRGSYGYTF,TGTGCCAGCATAAACCGGGACAGGGGTTCCTATGGCTACACCTTC
TRBV5-1,NA,TRBJ2-5,13,NA,CASNKRLGETQYF,TGCGCCAGCAATAAAAGGCTCGGGGAGACCCAGTACTTC
TRBV19,NA,TRBJ1-5,15,NA,CASQDREYSNQPQHF,TGTGCCAGCCAAGACAGAGAATATAGCAATCAGCCCCAGCATTTT
TRBV11-3,NA,TRBJ1-6,13,NA,CASSLGANSPLHF,TGTGCCAGCAGCCTGGGAGCTAATTCACCCCTCCACTTT
TRBV7-3,once,TRBJ2-3,19,TRBD2,CASSQRGLSAGGPSDTQYF,TGTGCCAGCAGTCAACGGGGCCTTTCGGCGGGGGGGCCCTCAGATACGCAGTATTTT
TRBV5-1,NA,TRBJ1-1,14,NA,CASSTDILNTEAFF,TGCGCCAGCAGCACGGACATCTTGAACACTGAAGCTTTCTTT
TRBV3-1/TRBV3-2,many,TRBJ1-4,16,NA,CASSPLTPGTNEKLFF,TGTGCCAGCAGCCCCCTCACCCCAGGGACTAATGAAAAACTGTTTTTT
TRBV5-1,NA,TRBJ2-7,16,TRBD2,CASASELAGVEGEQYF,TGCGCCAGCGCGTCCGAGCTAGCGGGAGTAGAGGGCGAGCAGTACTTC
TRBV5-1,NA,TRBJ2-7,14,NA,CASSPQGSSYEQYF,TGCGCCAGCAGTCCTCAGGGGAGCTCCTACGAGCAGTACTTC
TRBV5-1,NA,TRBJ2-7,14,NA,CASSLTRDPYEQYF,TGCGCCAGCAGCTTAACTCGGGATCCCTACGAGCAGTACTTC
TRBV5-8,NA,TRBJ1-5,15,TRBD1,CASRRDRVSNQPQHF,TGTGCCAGCAGGCGGGACAGGGTGAGCAATCAGCCCCAGCATTTT
TRBV20-1,NA,TRBJ2-7,11,NA,CSAADPYEQYF,TGCAGTGCAGCGGACCCCTACGAGCAGTACTTC
TRBV3-1/TRBV3-2,NA,TRBJ2-3,16,TRBD1,CASSQSDRRSTDTQYF,TGTGCCAGCAGCCAATCGGACAGGCGAAGCACAGATACGCAGTATTTT
TRBV7-8,NA,TRBJ1-3,17,TRBD1,CASSFLGQGALGDTIYF,TGTGCCAGCAGCTTTTTGGGACAGGGGGCCCTAGGGGACACCATATATTTT
TRBV18,NA,TRBJ2-5,14,NA,CASSGKTVQETQYF,TGTGCCAGCTCAGGGAAGACAGTTCAAGAGACCCAGTACTTC
TRBV9,once,TRBJ2-7,14,TRBD1,CASSTRQGAHEQYF,TGTGCCAGCAGCACCCGACAGGGGGCCCACGAGCAGTACTTC
TRBV5-1,NA,TRBJ1-3,16,TRBD1,CASSFGTAVSGNTIYF,TGCGCCAGCAGCTTTGGGACAGCCGTCTCTGGAAACACCATATATTTT
TRBV19,NA,TRBJ2-7,16,TRBD1,CASSMGLGTGIGEQYF,TGTGCCAGTAGTATGGGATTGGGGACAGGGATTGGCGAGCAGTACTTC
TRBV7-6,few,TRBJ2-1,14,TRBD1,CASSRGDRDNEQFF,TGTGCCAGCTCCCGGGGGGACAGGGATAATGAGCAGTTCTTC
TRBV18,NA,TRBJ2-7,13,NA,CASSRDGAYEQYF,TGTGCCAGCTCACGAGACGGAGCCTACGAGCAGTACTTC
TRBV5-1,NA,TRBJ1-4,15,TRBD1,CASRETGTTNEKLFF,TGCGCCAGCAGGGAGACAGGGACTACTAATGAAAAACTGTTTTTT
TRBV10-3,few,TRBJ1-1,15,NA,CAISESGGMNTEAFF,TGTGCCATCAGTGAGTCTGGAGGGATGAACACTGAAGCTTTCTTT
TRBV30,NA,TRBJ1-1,13,NA,CAWSQQGRTEAFF,TGTGCCTGGAGTCAACAGGGTAGGACTGAAGCTTTCTTT
TRBV11-3,NA,TRBJ2-7,13,NA,CASSLLPQGYQYF,TGTGCCAGCAGCTTACTACCCCAGGGGTACCAGTACTTC
TRBV6-6,NA,TRBJ2-7,15,NA,CASSTRRRSSYEQYF,TGTGCCAGCAGTACGAGACGGAGAAGCTCCTACGAGCAGTACTTC
TRBV6-1,NA,TRBJ1-5,17,NA,CASSEGYHSLGSQPQHF,TGTGCCAGCAGTGAAGGGTACCACAGCCTTGGAAGTCAGCCCCAGCATTTT
TRBV6-2/TRBV6-3,once,TRBJ1-5,13,NA,CASSYGGQQPQHF,TGTGCCAGCAGTTATGGAGGGCAGCAGCCCCAGCATTTT
TRBV5-1,NA,TRBJ2-3,14,NA,CASSLGTSTDTQYF,TGCGCCAGCAGCTTAGGGACTAGCACAGATACGCAGTATTTT
TRBV6-1,NA,TRBJ1-2,14,NA,CASSEAGGDYGYTF,TGTGCCAGCAGTGAAGCGGGGGGAGACTATGGCTACACCTTC
TRBV7-2,NA,TRBJ1-1,14,NA,CASSLGPGNTEAFF,TGTGCCAGCAGCTTAGGCCCAGGGAACACTGAAGCTTTCTTT
TRBV6-2/TRBV6-3,NA,TRBJ2-1,14,TRBD2,CASSRLAGVGEQFF,TGTGCCAGCAGTCGGCTAGCGGGAGTCGGTGAGCAGTTCTTC
TRBV29-1,NA,TRBJ2-5,15,TRBD1,CSAKRQGESGETQYF,TGCAGCGCCAAGCGACAGGGGGAAAGTGGGGAGACCCAGTACTTC
TRBV25-1,NA,TRBJ1-5,14,NA,CASSAGGGNQPQHF,TGTGCCAGCAGTGCCGGGGGAGGAAATCAGCCCCAGCATTTT
TRBV5-1,NA,TRBJ1-3,15,NA,CASSLDGRVGNTIYF,TGCGCCAGCAGCTTGGATGGCAGGGTTGGAAACACCATATATTTT
TRBV9,NA,TRBJ2-2,16,TRBD1,CASSVVEGASTGELFF,TGTGCCAGCAGCGTAGTAGAGGGGGCGAGCACCGGGGAGCTGTTTTTT
TRBV19,few,TRBJ1-6,16,NA,CASSSLPWSVNSPLHF,TGTGCCAGTAGTTCCCTACCTTGGTCGGTTAATTCACCCCTCCACTTT
TRBV12-5,NA,TRBJ1-5,15,NA,CASGLGQNSNQPQHF,TGTGCTAGTGGTTTGGGTCAGAATAGCAATCAGCCCCAGCATTTT
TRBV5-1,NA,TRBJ2-1,18,TRBD2,CASSLGPGLAGGYNEQFF,TGCGCCAGCAGCTTGGGGCCGGGACTAGCGGGGGGCTACAATGAGCAGTTCTTC
TRBV4-2,NA,TRBJ1-1,14,TRBD1,CASSQVDRGTEAFF,TGTGCCAGCAGCCAAGTGGACAGGGGAACTGAAGCTTTCTTT
TRBV20-1,NA,TRBJ2-3,11,NA,CSALTGDTQYF,TGCAGTGCCCTGACTGGAGATACGCAGTATTTT
TRBV5-4,NA,TRBJ2-7,11,NA,CASSFHGEQYF,TGTGCCAGCAGCTTCCACGGCGAGCAGTACTTC